The T cell receptor beta chain described here comes from a study of cytomegalovirus exposure and HLA in healthy donors. Among the roughly 120 subjects of the validation cohort, separate from the roughly 670-subject first cohort, were the donors. Worth noting for this clone: The antigen remains unidentified.

Germline-derived CDR1 and CDR2 are SGHDT and YYEEEE. Trimming took off 4 bases at V and 5 bases at J, with 21 bases between the two ends. The CDR3 extends over 16 amino acids. Study results and caveats: According to the study, 160 or so TCR beta chains were cytomegalovirus-associated.

Profiling relied on immunoSEQ multiplex PCR, and the TCRdb table lists in-frame clones only, not all of them. The sample contains about 280,000 clones, roughly 85% of which appear only once. The sequencing input was PBMCs. The sequence was obtained from a woman between 18 and 29 years old in good health and CMV-seronegative. The chain employs TRBV5-6 and TRBJ1-2; a weak D match, TRBD1 (5 bases). CDR3 sequence reads: CASSPLGEGRVYGYTF. The CDR3 DNA reads TGTGCCAGCAGCCCCCTTGGGGAGGGCAGGGTGTATGGCTACACCTTC.